Sequencing of this TCR beta chain was carried out in a study of response to subunit inactivated influenza vaccine. This clonotype was counted between two and nine times. What it binds is not known. TCRdb independently ran MiXCR on the RT-PCR reads; one entry per CDR3 protein. Of about 520,000 distinct CDR3 sequences in the sample, around 25% were seen once. Findings and limits, study-wide: Seasonal influenza vaccination, on each occasion, was suggested by the authors to recruit few new T cells.

This TCR came from a man aged 45-65 years who received an inactivated influenza vaccine. Material: CD4+ T cells sorted from PBMCs, obtained around 5 days after vaccination.

The CDR3 region is CASSTWSRLDTQYF. CDR3 bases: TGTGCCAGCAGCACTTGGTCCCGCCTGGATACGCAGTATTTT. This rearrangement joins TRBV7-2 to TRBJ2-3; no definite D call. This CDR3 is 14 amino acids long. Germline CDR1 SGHTA, CDR2 FQGNSA. V shed 5 bases and J shed 6 bases, with 15 bases lying between them.